This T cell receptor gamma chain was recorded in a study of gamma-delta T cells after stem cell transplantation. This clone has just a few counts. TCRdb fed the RT-PCR reads into CATT to redo clone calling. The sample has 700 to 950 gamma-chain clones; 31% are singletons. Looked up from germline, CDR1 is GITISATS and CDR2 is ISYDGTV (reference sequence). V was pared by 0 bases and J by 7 bases, with 12 bases of the junction left unmatched. The CDR3 runs to 15 residues. The receptor was derived from a human donor. It is not recorded whose cells these are; they may come from a transplant donor. The material sequenced was gamma-delta T cells. J is TRGJ1 or TRGJ2 and V is TRGV9. TCRdb is silent on the J gene; assignment here came from matching the DNA to germline. CDR3 protein: CALWEVQSNRYKKLF. The CDR3 coding sequence is TGTGCCTTGTGGGAGGTGCAGTCCAACCGATATAAGAAACTCTTT.